These 31 T cell receptor beta chains were sequenced from one sample in a study of blood T cell repertoires in COVID-19. Only in-frame clones appear in the TCRdb table, and some are missing; sequencing was by immunoSEQ multiplex PCR. The table lists approximately 280,000 clones, around 89% of them singletons. The sample consisted of peripheral blood. The receptors here all came from a man aged 40-55 years with acute or convalescent COVID-19.

The DNA of the CDR3 is TGCAGCGTGGACACGGCTAACTATGGCTACACCTTC. This encodes CSVDTANYGYTF. V gene TRBV29-1 combines with J gene TRBJ1-2; D may be TRBD1 (5 bases). Germline V gives CDR1 SQVTM, CDR2 ANQGSEA. The V gene lost 6 bases and the J gene lost 0 bases, with 8 bases spanning the gap. This CDR3 comprises 12 residues. The full variable domain, its missing parts supplied by reference TRBV29-1 and TRBJ1-2, is SAVISQKPSRDICQRGTSLTIQCQVDSQVTMMFWYRQQPGQSLTLIATANQGSEATYESGFVIDKFPISRPNLTFSTLTVSNMSPEDSSIYLCSVDTANYGYTFGSGTRLTVV.

This clone has only a few counts. CDR3 protein: CASRTPGQGEAFF. The CDR3 coding sequence is TGTGCCAGCAGGACCCCGGGACAGGGTGAAGCTTTCTTT. This chain links TRBV6-5 with TRBJ1-1, with 9 bases that match TRBD1. The germline V gene encodes CDR1 MNHEY and CDR2 SVGAGI. The CDR3 consists of 13 residues. J was trimmed by 7 bases and V by 6 bases; bases with no gene match: 6.

The V and J genes are TRBV12-5 and TRBJ1-5; 9 nucleotides align to TRBD1. V dropped 4 bases and J dropped 6; count of bases not matched to a gene: 10. The CDR3 totals 16 residues. The germline gives CDR1 LGHNT, CDR2 FRNRAP. The CDR3 here is CASGWNLQGALQPQHF. CDR3 coding DNA: TGTGCTAGTGGTTGGAACCTACAGGGGGCACTTCAGCCCCAGCATTTT.

V and J are TRBV19 and TRBJ1-1; maybe TRBD1 (6 bases). V dropped 5 bases and J dropped 1 base, with 8 bases sitting between them. This CDR3 is built from 13 residues. From germline, CDR1 is LNHDA and CDR2 SQIVND (reference sequence). The CDR3 sequence: CASSLQGNTEAFF. Here the CDR3 DNA reads TGTGCCAGTAGTCTACAGGGGAACACTGAAGCTTTCTTT.

J is TRBJ2-7 and V is TRBV6-5, with D tentatively TRBD1 (6 bases). The CDR3 spans 14 residues. CDR1 and CDR2 (germline): MNHEY, SVGAGI. Between the trimmed V and J ends, which lost 4 bases and 0 bases, there was a span of 10 bases. CDR3 DNA sequence: TGTGCCAGCAGTTCCGGGACATTCTCCTACGAGCAGTACTTC. Translating gives CASSSGTFSYEQYF.

This chain connects TRBV30 to TRBJ1-1; D is unclear. Germline lookup yields CDR1 GTSNPN and CDR2 SVGIG (reference sequence). Trimming shortened V by 2 bases and J by 8 bases, and 18 bases separated the two germline ends. The CDR3 is 14 amino acids. This chain's CDR3 is CAWSPLLLGSEAFF. Here the CDR3 DNA reads TGTGCCTGGAGTCCTCTGCTGCTAGGCAGCGAAGCTTTCTTT.

This chain joins TRBV6-1 and TRBJ1-2, with 10 bases aligning to TRBD1. Germline values: CDR1 MNHNS, CDR2 SASEGT. Trimming cost V 2 bases and J 8 bases; bases outside gene matches: 5. This CDR3 spans 14 amino acids. CDR3 nucleotides: TGTGCCAGCAGTGAATTGGGACAGGGGAACGGCTACACCTTC. Translating it yields CASSELGQGNGYTF.

V is TRBV30 and J is TRBJ1-2; TRBD1 agrees at 11 bases. Germline CDR1 is GTSNPN and CDR2 is SVGIG (reference sequence). The ends lost 2 bases at V and 8 bases at J; junction bases unmatched: 10. The CDR3 totals 15 residues. The CDR3 region is CAWSPRTGGAGGYTF. DNA for the CDR3: TGTGCCTGGAGTCCTCGGACAGGGGGCGCGGGGGGCTACACCTTC.

The chain is built from TRBV6-5 and TRBJ1-1; 8 bases match TRBD1. V shed 6 bases and J 5 bases; nucleotides not matched to a gene: 8. The germline V gene encodes CDR1 MNHEY and CDR2 SVGAGI. This CDR3 has 14 residues. The CDR3 sequence is CASRIQGAGTEAFF. The DNA of the CDR3 is TGTGCCAGCAGAATTCAGGGGGCTGGAACTGAAGCTTTCTTT.

The chain has TRBV6-9 and TRBJ2-7, with a possible D match to TRBD1 (6 bases). This CDR3 is built from 15 residues. Trimming pared 2 bases from V and 0 bases from J, leaving 11 bases between. Germline lookup yields CDR1 MNHGY and CDR2 SVAAGI. The CDR3, as DNA: TGTGCCAGCAGTTATCGGACAGAAAGCTCCTACGAGCAGTACTTC. Its protein product is CASSYRTESSYEQYF.

This clone was recorded once. The rearrangement joins TRBV25-1 to TRBJ2-7; 8 bases line up with TRBD1. The V gene end was trimmed by 1 base and the J gene end by 5 bases; junction bases not matched to a gene: 4. The CDR3 loop spans 14 amino acids. The germline CDR1 and CDR2 sequences are MGHDK and SYGVNS. CDR3: CASSEWDRIDEQYF. In DNA form, the CDR3 reads TGTGCCAGCAGTGAATGGGACAGGATCGACGAGCAGTACTTC.

V is TRBV5-6 and J is TRBJ2-7; D ambiguous. The germline gives CDR1 SGHDT, CDR2 YYEEEE. The V gene lost 2 bases and the J gene lost 0 bases, with 12 bases spanning the gap. There are 15 residues in the CDR3. The CDR3 loop reads CASSFSWRFSYEQYF. CDR3 in DNA: TGTGCCAGCAGCTTCTCATGGAGATTCTCCTACGAGCAGTACTTC.

This clone appeared a single time. This chain connects TRBV6-6 to TRBJ1-2, with 11 bases fitting TRBD1. V was pared by 2 bases and J by 4 bases, with 6 bases of the junction left unmatched. CDR1 is MNHNY and CDR2 is SVGAGI in the germline V gene (reference sequence). The CDR3 sequence is 16 residues long. The CDR3 DNA follows: TGTGCCAGCAGTTACGGGACAGGGGGTAGGGGCTATGGCTACACCTTC. It encodes CASSYGTGGRGYGYTF.

The chain joins TRBV11-2 to TRBJ2-7, with TRBD2 matching over 7 bases. This CDR3 contains 15 residues. Losses at the gene ends were 0 bases for V and 0 bases for J; bases not matched to a gene: 2. The V gene's germline CDR1 is SGHAT and CDR2 FQNNGV. The CDR3 DNA sequence: TGTGCCAGCAGCTTAGACGGGGGGTACTCCTACGAGCAGTACTTC. Translation gives CASSLDGGYSYEQYF.

This chain connects TRBV5-4 to TRBJ1-2; D might be TRBD1 (5 bases). CDR1 is SGHNT and CDR2 is YYREEE in the germline V gene (reference sequence). This CDR3 comprises 13 residues. Deletions cut 2 bases from V and 7 bases from J, with 12 bases between. Here the CDR3 DNA reads TGTGCCAGCAGCTTACAGGAGATTAGTGGCTACACCTTC. This encodes CASSLQEISGYTF.

This clone has a single count. The genes are TRBV5-8 and TRBJ2-3; 10 positions match TRBD1. V shed 0 bases, J shed 13 bases, and the junction held 5 bases outside the gene matches. The CDR3 sequence is 13 residues long. Germline loops: CDR1 SGHTS, CDR2 YDEGEE. The CDR3 DNA reads as TGTGCCAGCAGCTTGGAAAAGGGGACAGGGGAGTATTTT. It codes for CASSLEKGTGEYF.

The chain links TRBV9 to TRBJ1-2, with D hard to call. Germline-derived CDR1 and CDR2 are SGDLS and YYNGEE. This CDR3 has 12 residues. Trimming stripped 0 bases from V and 8 bases from J, with 8 bases between. CDR3 in amino acids: CASSVAGGGYTF. CDR3 coding DNA: TGTGCCAGCAGCGTAGCAGGAGGAGGCTACACCTTC.

The count of this clone is one. V and J are TRBV5-4 and TRBJ2-2, with D perhaps matching TRBD2 (5 bases). Deletions cut 0 bases from V and 6 bases from J, with 9 bases between. Germline loops: CDR1 SGHNT, CDR2 YYREEE (reference sequence). The CDR3 is made up of 14 amino acids. CDR3 nucleotides: TGTGCCAGCAGCTTGGTATCCGGGGCCGGGGAGCTGTTTTTT. Its translation: CASSLVSGAGELFF.

The rearrangement links TRBV10-3 to TRBJ2-7, with 8 bases aligning to TRBD2. The CDR3 contains 15 residues. Looked up from germline, CDR1 is ENHRY and CDR2 is SYGVKD. Losses at the gene ends were 5 bases for V and 5 bases for J; bases not matched to a gene: 11. The CDR3 sequence: CAISPQVAGNHEQYF. The CDR3 DNA reads TGTGCCATCAGTCCCCAGGTAGCGGGGAACCACGAGCAGTACTTC.

The rearrangement links TRBV6-5 to TRBJ1-1, with D unresolved. This CDR3 has 13 residues. The V and J ends lost 2 bases and 4 bases respectively, with 8 bases between them. Germline lookup yields CDR1 MNHEY and CDR2 SVGAGI. The CDR3 loop is CASSYHGGTEAFF. The DNA for the CDR3 is TGTGCCAGCAGTTACCACGGAGGCACTGAAGCTTTCTTT.

V and J are TRBV18 and TRBJ1-1; possible D gene TRBD1, 6 bases. The length of the CDR3 is 13 residues. Germline CDR1 reads KGHSH; CDR2 reads LQKENI. Trimming removed 3 bases from V and 3 bases from J, with 8 bases in between. The CDR3 DNA reads as TGTGCCAGCTCACCTTACAGGGACACTGAAGCTTTCTTT. As protein: CASSPYRDTEAFF. Complete variable domain (other parts from reference TRBV18 and TRBJ1-1): NAGVMQNPRHLVRRRGQEARLRCSPMKGHSHVYWYRQLPEEGLKFMVYLQKENIIDESGMPKERFSAEFPKEGPSILRIQQVVRGDSAAYFCASSPYRDTEAFFGQGTRLTVV.

This clone has just one count. The sample carries other DNA sequences with the same CDR3. This chain joins TRBV5-1 and TRBJ1-1; D remains ambiguous. The CDR3 loop spans 13 amino acids. Germline CDR1 and CDR2: SGHRS and YFSETQ. The ends were cut back, 0 bases at V and 0 bases at J, with 3 bases in the middle. CDR3 sequence: CASSLAVNTEAFF. The CDR3 nucleotides are TGCGCCAGCAGCTTGGCAGTGAACACTGAAGCTTTCTTT.

The chain employs TRBV13 and TRBJ2-3; possibly TRBD1 for D (5 bases). Germline V gene data show CDR1 as PRHDT and CDR2 as FYEKMQ (reference sequence). Trimming took off 5 bases at V and 4 bases at J, with 16 bases between the two ends. The CDR3 is made up of 15 amino acids. This CDR3 reads CASSQWQGKADTQYF. In DNA, the CDR3 is TGTGCCAGCAGCCAATGGCAGGGAAAGGCAGATACGCAGTATTTT. The full variable domain, in which reference TRBV13 and TRBJ2-3 provide the parts outside the CDR3, is AAGVIQSPRHLIKEKRETATLKCYPIPRHDTVYWYQQGPGQDPQFLISFYEKMQSDKGSIPDRFSAQQFSDYHSELNMSSLELGDSALYFCASSQWQGKADTQYFGPGTRLTVL.

This chain connects TRBV9 to TRBJ1-6; 7 positions match TRBD1. The J segment lost 6 bases and the V segment lost 5 bases, leaving 5 bases of the junction unmatched. CDR3 size: 14 residues. In germline, CDR1 is SGDLS, CDR2 YYNGEE. CDR3 loop: CASSGGQINSPLHF. The CDR3 DNA reads as TGTGCCAGCAGTGGGGGACAGATTAATTCACCCCTCCACTTT.

The rearrangement links TRBV5-1 to TRBJ2-1; D possibly corresponds to TRBD1 (6 bases). Deletions cut 2 bases from V and 2 bases from J, with 11 bases between. CDR3 length equals 15 residues. Germline V lookup: CDR1 SGHRS, CDR2 YFSETQ. The CDR3 region is CASSFLRGTYNEQFF. Here the CDR3 DNA reads TGCGCCAGCAGCTTTCTCAGGGGTACCTACAATGAGCAGTTCTTC.

This clone appeared a single time. The chain is built from TRBV29-1 and TRBJ1-4; D gene uncertain. CDR3 length: 12 residues. Germline V CDR1 and CDR2: SQVTM, ANQGSEA. V gave up 6 bases and J gave up 8 bases, with 13 bases separating them. DNA of the CDR3: TGCAGCGTCCGCGGTCCCGAGGAAAAACTGTTTTTT. This sequence encodes CSVRGPEEKLFF.

The CDR3 nucleotides read TGTGCCAGCTCACCCGGGACAGGAGGTGGCTATGGCTACACCTTC. Protein product: CASSPGTGGGYGYTF. The chain employs TRBV18 and TRBJ1-2; 8 bases are a match to TRBD1. Trimming at V came to 3 bases and at J to 4 bases, leaving 7 bases not matched to a gene. CDR1 and CDR2 from the germline V gene are KGHSH and LQKENI. This CDR3 is built from 15 residues.

The V and J genes are TRBV12-3 or TRBV12-4 and TRBJ2-2; possibly TRBD2 for D (5 bases). The CDR3 has 13 amino acids. V dropped 8 bases and J dropped 2 bases, with 9 bases sitting between them. The CDR3 DNA follows: TGTGCCAGCTTGGGAGTAAACACCGGGGAGCTGTTTTTT. Its translation is CASLGVNTGELFF.

This clone appeared a few times. This CDR3 is also generated by other DNA sequences in the sample. The rearrangement uses TRBV5-1 and TRBJ1-2; 7 bases are shared with TRBD1. CDR1 and CDR2 (germline): SGHRS, YFSETQ. CDR3 length: 13 amino acids. With V trimmed by 4 bases and J by 3 bases, 3 bases remained unmatched. CDR3 in amino acids: CASSPGQDYGYTF. In DNA form, the CDR3 reads TGCGCCAGCAGCCCAGGACAGGACTATGGCTACACCTTC.

The chain employs TRBV9 and TRBJ2-1; a possible D gene is TRBD2 (7 bases). The V end was cut by 4 bases, the J end by 4 bases, with 15 bases between. This CDR3 is 15 amino acids long. Germline CDR1 SGDLS, CDR2 YYNGEE. The CDR3 region is CASSPIGGQYNEQFF. Written as DNA, the CDR3 is TGTGCCAGCAGCCCCATCGGGGGGCAATACAATGAGCAGTTCTTC.

The chain employs TRBV13 and TRBJ2-7; possible D gene TRBD2, 5 bases. CDR1 and CDR2 (germline): PRHDT, FYEKMQ (reference sequence). V shed 5 bases and J shed 9 bases, with 20 bases lying between them. The CDR3 runs 14 residues. The CDR3 protein is CASSPIGKDGGQYF. CDR3 bases: TGTGCCAGCAGCCCCATCGGGAAGGATGGAGGGCAGTACTTC.